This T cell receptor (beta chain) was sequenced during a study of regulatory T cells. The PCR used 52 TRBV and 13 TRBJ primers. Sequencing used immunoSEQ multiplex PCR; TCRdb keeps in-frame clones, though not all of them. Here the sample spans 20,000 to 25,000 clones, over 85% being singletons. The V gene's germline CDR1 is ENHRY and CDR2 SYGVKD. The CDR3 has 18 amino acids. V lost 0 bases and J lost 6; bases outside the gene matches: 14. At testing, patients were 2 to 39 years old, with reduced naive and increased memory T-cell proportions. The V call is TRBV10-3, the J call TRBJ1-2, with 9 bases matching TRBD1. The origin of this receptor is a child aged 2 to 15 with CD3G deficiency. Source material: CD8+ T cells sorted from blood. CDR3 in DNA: TGTGCCATCAGTGAGTCCTGGGACAGGGCATCGTCGGTTCATGGCTACACCTTC. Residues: CAISESWDRASSVHGYTF.